These 30 T cell receptor beta chains were all obtained from the same sample, sequenced in a study of CD8+ T cells in alopecia areata. Described treatment: oral pan-JAK inhibitor, 5-10 mg twice daily. Following RNA extraction, reverse transcription yielded cDNA that acted as the sequencing template. Using immunoSEQ multiplex PCR, the repertoire was profiled, and TCRdb retains in-frame clones only, with some absent. The data hold under 350,000 clones, with more than 45% observed a single time. Sequenced here: CD4+ T cells sorted from blood, sampled at week 24, from a patient treated with tofacitinib. The receptors originated from a human donor with alopecia areata.

This clone came up a few times. V is TRBV2 and J is TRBJ2-3; 7 bases align to TRBD1. Trimming at V came to 3 bases and at J to 1 base, leaving 4 bases not matched to a gene. The CDR3 contains 15 residues. Per germline, CDR1 SNHLY and CDR2 FYNNEI. The CDR3, as DNA: TGTGCCAGCAGTGATCTTGGACAGGGCACAGATACGCAGTATTTT. This gives the protein CASSDLGQGTDTQYF.

The chain links TRBV7-2 to TRBJ2-2, with 7 bases lining up with TRBD1. Germline V lookup: CDR1 SGHTA, CDR2 FQGNSA. Losses at the gene ends were 4 bases for V and 7 bases for J; bases not matched to a gene: 3. CDR3 length equals 13 residues. Here the CDR3 DNA reads TGTGCCAGCAGCTACAGGGGCGGCGGGGAGCTGTTTTTT. This sequence encodes CASSYRGGGELFF.

The chain uses TRBV27 and TRBJ2-5, with D perhaps TRBD1 or TRBD2 (6 bases each). Germline values: CDR1 MNHEY, CDR2 SMNVEV (reference sequence). This CDR3 has 13 amino acids. Trimming removed 5 bases from V and 5 bases from J, with 12 bases in between. The CDR3 coding sequence is TGTGCCAGCAGTCACCGGGGGCCGGAGACCCAGTACTTC. Amino acid sequence: CASSHRGPETQYF.

This clone has more than one count but fewer than ten. J is TRBJ2-2 and V is TRBV5-1; no reliable D call. This CDR3 has 12 amino acids. CDR1 is SGHRS and CDR2 is YFSETQ in the germline V gene. V lost 4 bases and J lost 0, with 1 base in between. The CDR3 nucleotides read TGCGCCAGCAGCCCGAACACCGGGGAGCTGTTTTTT. Amino acids: CASSPNTGELFF.

This clone occurred a few times. V is TRBV7-9 and J is TRBJ1-5; perhaps TRBD1 as D (5 bases). The germline V gene has CDR1 SEHNR and CDR2 FQNEAQ (reference sequence). Trimming removed 0 bases at V and 7 bases at J, with 13 bases between. The CDR3 has 15 amino acids. CDR3 nucleotides: TGTGCCAGCAGCTTAGCGGGGCAGGGTAACCAGCCCCAGCATTTT. Translated: CASSLAGQGNQPQHF.

The V call is TRBV15, the J call TRBJ1-6; D not resolved. The CDR3 has 15 residues. Germline values: CDR1 LNHNV, CDR2 YYDKDF (reference sequence). The V and J ends lost 3 bases and 7 bases respectively, with 13 bases between them. The CDR3 bases are TGTGCCACCAGCAGGGAAACACTGAAGAATTCACCCCTCCACTTT. Amino acid sequence: CATSRETLKNSPLHF.

The chain couples TRBV4-1 to TRBJ2-2, with D hard to call. Germline CDR1 is MGHRA and CDR2 is YSYEKL. The V end was cut by 5 bases, the J end by 0 bases, with 16 bases between. The CDR3 runs to 17 residues. The CDR3 DNA sequence: TGCGCCAGCAGCGTCCGTGTGGCGCCGGCGAACACCGGGGAGCTGTTTTTT. This sequence encodes CASSVRVAPANTGELFF.

The V gene is TRBV5-1, the J gene TRBJ1-1; possibly TRBD1 for D (6 bases). Germline lookup yields CDR1 SGHRS and CDR2 YFSETQ. CDR3 length: 16 amino acids. V shed 0 bases and J shed 0 bases, with 12 bases lying between them. The CDR3 DNA sequence: TGCGCCAGCAGCTTGGCCAGACAGGCCCTGAACACTGAAGCTTTCTTT. This codes for CASSLARQALNTEAFF.

This clone came up a few times. The rearrangement links TRBV5-6 to TRBJ2-6, with D unresolved. The V and J ends lost 1 base and 0 bases respectively, with 5 bases between them. Germline lookup yields CDR1 SGHDT and CDR2 YYEEEE. The CDR3 length is 15 residues. DNA for the CDR3: TGTGCCAGCAGCTTGCCCGACTCTGGGGCCAACGTCCTGACTTTC. Its protein product is CASSLPDSGANVLTF.

The rearrangement links TRBV4-1 to TRBJ2-1; TRBD2 aligns across 9 bases. From germline, CDR1 is MGHRA and CDR2 YSYEKL. V dropped 4 bases and J dropped 10; count of bases not matched to a gene: 17. This CDR3 has 17 amino acids. The CDR3 loop reads CASSPRRASGVLREQFF. CDR3 in DNA: TGCGCCAGCAGCCCAAGAAGGGCTAGCGGGGTCCTAAGGGAGCAGTTCTTC.

The V call is TRBV29-1, the J call TRBJ2-7, with D possibly being TRBD1 (5 bases). Germline V gene sequence: CDR1 SQVTM, CDR2 ANQGSEA. V was shortened by 7 bases and J by 5 bases, with 12 bases between the two germline ends. This CDR3 contains 11 residues. CDR3 nucleotide sequence: TGCAGCGCCGAAACAGGAAACGAGCAGTACTTC. This encodes CSAETGNEQYF.

The rearrangement links TRBV5-4 to TRBJ2-3; no firm D call. Trimming took off 3 bases at V and 11 bases at J, with 10 bases between the two ends. The CDR3 sequence is 11 residues long. CDR1 SGHNT and CDR2 YYREEE come from the germline V gene (reference sequence). In DNA, the CDR3 is TGTGCCAGCAGCTGGGGTCCCGAGCAGTATTTT. Translating it yields CASSWGPEQYF.

This clone turned up a few times. The V and J genes are TRBV5-4 and TRBJ2-6; D is unresolved. This CDR3 comprises 18 residues. Germline V gene lookup returns CDR1 SGHNT and CDR2 YYREEE (reference sequence). The V gene lost 4 bases and the J gene lost 0 bases, with 17 bases spanning the gap. Here the CDR3 reads CASSPTGIFLSGANVLTF. The CDR3 DNA reads TGTGCCAGCAGCCCCACTGGTATATTCCTCTCTGGGGCCAACGTCCTGACTTTC.

The chain recombines TRBV9 with TRBJ1-5, with 7 bases lining up with TRBD1. CDR3 length: 15 amino acids. Germline V gene sequence: CDR1 SGDLS, CDR2 YYNGEE. V dropped 0 bases and J dropped 4; count of bases not matched to a gene: 4. The CDR3 nucleotides read TGTGCCAGCAGCGTAGGCGGGACAGTGAATCAGCCCCAGCATTTT. Amino acids: CASSVGGTVNQPQHF.

This rearrangement joins TRBV28 to TRBJ2-7; D is undetermined. The CDR3 runs 11 residues. The ends were cut back, 3 bases at V and 7 bases at J, with 7 bases in the middle. CDR1 and CDR2 (germline): MDHEN, SYDVKM. CDR3 coding DNA: TGTGCCAGCAGTTTCCGAGAGGAGCAGTACTTC. Translating gives CASSFREEQYF.

The table lists this clone with a few counts. The same CDR3 is also encoded by other DNA sequences in this sample. The chain uses TRBV29-1 and TRBJ2-5; possibly TRBD2 for D (6 bases). The CDR3 sequence is 12 residues long. Trimming pared 4 bases from V and 3 bases from J, leaving 9 bases between. CDR1 SQVTM and CDR2 ANQGSEA come from the germline V gene. CDR3 sequence reads: CSVVGTEETQYF. The CDR3 DNA sequence: TGCAGCGTTGTAGGGACTGAAGAGACCCAGTACTTC.

This clone was detected a few times. J is TRBJ2-6 and V is TRBV29-1; D is tentatively TRBD1 or TRBD2 (6 bases each). In germline, CDR1 is SQVTM, CDR2 ANQGSEA. Trimming took off 6 bases at V and 0 bases at J, with 21 bases between the two ends. The CDR3 has 18 residues. The DNA of the CDR3 is TGCAGCGTCCAGAGGAGGGCAGGGGAATACTCTGGGGCCAACGTCCTGACTTTC. Its translation is CSVQRRAGEYSGANVLTF.

The chain couples TRBV5-6 to TRBJ2-7, with unresolved D. Germline lookup yields CDR1 SGHDT and CDR2 YYEEEE. This CDR3 spans 13 amino acids. V lost 2 bases, J lost 1 base, and 7 bases lay in between. The CDR3 sequence: CASSFTASYEQYF. CDR3 in DNA: TGTGCCAGCAGCTTTACAGCTTCCTACGAGCAGTACTTC.

The chain is built from TRBV18 and TRBJ1-6, with 7 bases aligning to TRBD1. The V gene's germline CDR1 is KGHSH and CDR2 LQKENI. The CDR3 length is 15 residues. The ends lost 3 bases at V and 8 bases at J; junction bases unmatched: 7. The CDR3 DNA sequence: TGTGCCAGCTCACCTCAGACAGGGACCTATTCACCCCTCCACTTT. This encodes CASSPQTGTYSPLHF.

This clone occurred a few times. V and J are TRBV4-3 and TRBJ1-4, with D unresolved. The CDR3 contains 13 residues. Looked up from germline, CDR1 is LGHNA and CDR2 is YSLEER. Trimming took 2 bases from V and 8 from J, leaving 9 bases between them. The CDR3 DNA is TGCGCCAGCAGCCAAAGCGTGGGCGAAAAACTGTTTTTT. Its translation: CASSQSVGEKLFF.

The rearrangement joins TRBV29-1 to TRBJ2-3, with 9 nucleotides matching TRBD2. The junction had 7 bases not matched to a gene; V was cut back by 4 bases and J by 2 bases. Germline V CDR1 and CDR2: SQVTM, ANQGSEA. The CDR3 length is 15 residues. The CDR3 sequence is CSVVFSSGVTDTQYF. In nucleotides, the CDR3 is TGCAGCGTTGTATTTTCTAGCGGGGTCACAGATACGCAGTATTTT.

V is TRBV7-9 and J is TRBJ2-2, with TRBD1 as a possible D gene (5 bases). The CDR3 consists of 13 residues. CDR1 SEHNR and CDR2 FQNEAQ come from the germline V gene (reference sequence). Between the trimmed V and J ends, which lost 5 bases and 6 bases, there was a span of 10 bases. CDR3 sequence: CASSLDRAGELFF. The DNA of the CDR3 is TGTGCCAGCAGCCTCGACAGAGCCGGGGAGCTGTTTTTT.

The chain joins TRBV29-1 to TRBJ1-5, with 7 bases aligning to TRBD1. The CDR3 sequence is 13 residues long. Germline assignment: CDR1 SQVTM and CDR2 ANQGSEA. Trimming removed 4 bases from V and 5 bases from J; junction bases left unmatched: 5. The CDR3 reads CSVGQGMHQPQHF. CDR3 coding DNA: TGCAGCGTTGGACAGGGCATGCATCAGCCCCAGCATTTT.

The V and J genes are TRBV30 and TRBJ2-7, with a possible D match to TRBD1 (6 bases). The CDR3 has 13 amino acids. V lost 5 bases, J lost 2 bases, and 13 bases lay in between. Germline V gene data show CDR1 as GTSNPN and CDR2 as SVGIG (reference sequence). The CDR3 region has the DNA TGTGCCTGGGGGGGCAGGCGAGCCTACGAGCAGTACTTC. This translates into CAWGGRRAYEQYF. Complete variable domain (other parts from reference TRBV30 and TRBJ2-7): SQTIHQWPATLVQPVGSPLSLECTVEGTSNPNLYWYRQAAGRGLQLLFYSVGIGQISSEVPQNLSASRPQDRQFILSSKKLLLSDSGFYLCAWGGRRAYEQYFGPGTRLTVT.

This clone was found once. Within the sample, other DNA sequences also encode this same CDR3. The chain joins TRBV30 to TRBJ2-5; 7 bases line up with TRBD2. Germline lookup yields CDR1 GTSNPN and CDR2 SVGIG (reference sequence). The CDR3 spans 13 residues. V lost 0 bases to trimming and J lost 5 bases; unmatched junction nucleotides: 3. CDR3 nucleotides: TGTGCCTGGAGTGTATTGCGGGGGGAGACCCAGTACTTC. Its translation: CAWSVLRGETQYF.

The chain recombines TRBV2 with TRBJ2-3; D not certain. CDR1 is SNHLY and CDR2 is FYNNEI in the germline V gene. The CDR3 runs 14 residues. Trimming shortened V by 5 bases and J by 3 bases, and 12 bases separated the two germline ends. In nucleotides, the CDR3 is TGTGCCAGCAGTTCACCCCCCGGGACAGATACGCAGTATTTT. Amino acids: CASSSPPGTDTQYF.

The chain uses TRBV2 and TRBJ2-3, with D hard to call. This CDR3 has 15 amino acids. Trimming took 4 bases from V and 0 from J, leaving 11 bases between them. CDR1 and CDR2 from the germline V gene are SNHLY and FYNNEI. The CDR3 is CASSGWQRSTDTQYF. The CDR3 region has the DNA TGTGCCAGCAGTGGGTGGCAGAGGAGCACAGATACGCAGTATTTT.

A few counts support this clone. The chain links TRBV7-9 to TRBJ2-6; perhaps TRBD2 as D (6 bases). The V gene lost 6 bases and the J gene lost 2 bases, with 11 bases spanning the gap. The germline V gene has CDR1 SEHNR and CDR2 FQNEAQ (reference sequence). This CDR3 spans 15 amino acids. In DNA, the CDR3 is TGTGCCAGCAGTCCCCCGGGGGCTGGGGCCAACGTCCTGACTTTC. It translates to CASSPPGAGANVLTF.

Remarks on this clone: This specimen includes other DNA sequences encoding the same CDR3. V is TRBV5-1 and J is TRBJ2-1; D may be TRBD2 (5 bases). Germline V gene lookup returns CDR1 SGHRS and CDR2 YFSETQ. V shed 0 bases and J shed 0 bases, with 10 bases lying between them. The CDR3 totals 16 residues. In nucleotides, the CDR3 is TGCGCCAGCAGCTTGGGTACGGGGAGCTCCTACAATGAGCAGTTCTTC. Protein product: CASSLGTGSSYNEQFF.

This clone has just a few counts. The V gene is TRBV14, the J gene TRBJ2-7; 10 bases are shared with TRBD2. The CDR3 is made up of 15 amino acids. Germline lookup yields CDR1 SGHDN and CDR2 FVKESK. Germline trimming cut 3 bases from V and 0 bases from J; bases unmatched to any gene: 2. The CDR3 DNA reads TGTGCCAGCAGCCAGTGGACTAGCGGCTCCTACGAGCAGTACTTC. This encodes CASSQWTSGSYEQYF.